The TCR beta chain described here comes from a study of vaccination effects on CD4 cells after COVID-19. As for this clone: What it recognizes is unknown.

After expansion with viral peptide pools in the ViraFEST assay, antigen-specific CD4+ T cells were sequenced. Isolating CD4+ T cells followed less than 11 days of culture. The participants, recipients of two vaccine doses, got either BNT162b2 or mRNA-1273. Here immunoSEQ multiplex PCR was the method, and the copy in TCRdb shows in-frame clones only, minus some. The sample holds 60,000 to 90,000 clones; about 80% are singletons and the top ten take 1.2%. Material: CD4+ T cells from PBMCs cultured with HCoV-229E spike peptides, obtained after COVID-19 vaccination. The sequence was obtained from a human donor who received a COVID-19 vaccine.

The CDR3 nucleotides read TGCGCCAGCAGCTTGGCGCAGCGGGGGGTGGAGACCCAGTACTTC. Translating gives CASSLAQRGVETQYF. V gene TRBV5-1 combines with J gene TRBJ2-5; TRBD2 matches at 9 bases. V was pared by 0 bases and J by 5 bases, with 5 bases of the junction left unmatched. Germline CDR1 is SGHRS and CDR2 is YFSETQ. CDR3 length: 15 residues.